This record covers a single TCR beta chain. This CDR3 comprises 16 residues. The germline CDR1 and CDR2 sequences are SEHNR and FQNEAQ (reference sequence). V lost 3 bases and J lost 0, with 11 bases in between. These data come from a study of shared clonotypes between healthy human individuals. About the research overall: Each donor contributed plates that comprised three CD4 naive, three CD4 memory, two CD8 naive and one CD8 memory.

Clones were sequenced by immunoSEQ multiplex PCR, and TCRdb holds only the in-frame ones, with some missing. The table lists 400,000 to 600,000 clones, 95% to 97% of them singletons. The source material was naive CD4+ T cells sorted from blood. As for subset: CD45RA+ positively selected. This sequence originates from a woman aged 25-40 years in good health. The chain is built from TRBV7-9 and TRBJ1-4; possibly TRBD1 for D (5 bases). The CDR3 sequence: CASSFTRQSTNEKLFF. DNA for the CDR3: TGTGCCAGCAGCTTTACCCGACAGTCAACTAATGAAAAACTGTTTTTT.